These 9 T cell receptor beta chains came from one sample sequenced in a study of beta chain features in type 1 diabetes. Every bit of the isolated RNA underwent reverse transcription, so sequencing read expressed TCRB transcripts. The repertoire was sequenced with immunoSEQ multiplex PCR; TCRdb's copy has only in-frame clones and lacks some. This sample has nearly 350,000 clones, with around 9% found just once. Whole-study results and caveats: A moderate, significant TCRB CDR3 shortening appeared in type 1 diabetes across four CD4+ subsets.

These receptors have no identified antigens. Sequencing was carried out using central memory CD4+ T cells from blood. The receptor set was obtained from a man aged 25 to 40 with type 1 diabetes.

The chain links TRBV5-1 to TRBJ2-7; D may be TRBD1 (6 bases). V was clipped by 4 bases and J by 3 bases, with 14 bases between them. Germline CDR1 reads SGHRS; CDR2 reads YFSETQ. CDR3 length: 14 amino acids. CDR3: CASSRDKGGYEQYF. The CDR3 DNA follows: TGCGCCAGCAGCCGGGACAAAGGAGGCTACGAGCAGTACTTC.

This clone was counted ten times or more. The rearrangement links TRBV10-3 to TRBJ2-7, with a weak D call TRBD1 (7 bases). The germline gives CDR1 ENHRY, CDR2 SYGVKD. This CDR3 is 13 amino acids long. V was clipped by 8 bases and J by 3 bases, with 14 bases between them. This CDR3 reads CAIRRDSNYEQYF. In DNA form, the CDR3 reads TGTGCCATCCGGAGGGACAGCAACTACGAGCAGTACTTC.

The chain is built from TRBV7-2 and TRBJ2-1; the match to TRBD2 covers 12 bases. This CDR3 has 15 amino acids. Germline CDR1 and CDR2: SGHTA and FQGNSA. V shed 3 bases and J 4 bases; nucleotides not matched to a gene: 1. The CDR3 DNA follows: TGTGCCAGCAGCTTTACTAGCGGGGGGTACAATGAGCAGTTCTTC. As protein: CASSFTSGGYNEQFF.

The chain has TRBV5-1 and TRBJ1-1; D not certain. This CDR3 spans 14 amino acids. Trimming stripped 0 bases from V and 2 bases from J, with 8 bases between. Germline V gene lookup returns CDR1 SGHRS and CDR2 YFSETQ. Written as DNA, the CDR3 is TGCGCCAGCAGCTTGGGTCCGCTTAACACTGAAGCTTTCTTT. Its protein is CASSLGPLNTEAFF. The whole variable domain, remainder taken from reference TRBV5-1 and TRBJ1-1, is KAGVTQTPRYLIKTRGQQVTLSCSPISGHRSVSWYQQTPGQGLQFLFEYFSETQRNKGNFPGRFSGRQFSNSRSEMNVSTLELGDSALYLCASSLGPLNTEAFFGQGTRLTVV.

The chain joins TRBV4-3 to TRBJ2-6; D uncertain. The V and J ends lost 0 bases and 0 bases respectively, with 9 bases between them. The CDR3 has 17 amino acids. Germline loops: CDR1 LGHNA, CDR2 YSLEER. CDR3 protein: CASSQEARSSGANVLTF. The CDR3 nucleotides read TGCGCCAGCAGCCAAGAAGCTAGGAGCTCTGGGGCCAACGTCCTGACTTTC.

This clone was counted a few times. The chain couples TRBV27 to TRBJ2-2, with 9 bases fitting TRBD1. CDR3 length: 15 amino acids. Trimming cost V 6 bases and J 5 bases; bases outside gene matches: 7. The V gene's germline CDR1 is MNHEY and CDR2 SMNVEV (reference sequence). The CDR3 region is CASSGGQGVTGELFF. As DNA, the CDR3 is TGTGCCAGCAGCGGGGGACAGGGTGTAACCGGGGAGCTGTTTTTT.

This clone was observed at least ten times. The rearrangement joins TRBV19 to TRBJ1-1; 8 bases line up with TRBD1. Germline lookup yields CDR1 LNHDA and CDR2 SQIVND (reference sequence). The CDR3 has 15 amino acids. V lost 5 bases to trimming and J lost 7 bases; unmatched junction nucleotides: 12. CDR3 in amino acids: CASSLPGQGFVEAFF. The CDR3, as DNA: TGTGCCAGTAGTCTCCCCGGACAGGGCTTCGTTGAAGCTTTCTTT.

This clone was seen many times. V is TRBV18 and J is TRBJ2-3; tentatively, D is TRBD1 (5 bases). The CDR3 is made up of 14 amino acids. Germline V lookup: CDR1 KGHSH, CDR2 LQKENI. V lost 2 bases, J lost 4 bases, and 10 bases lay in between. CDR3 coding DNA: TGTGCCAGCTCACCAGGGGCCTGGGCAGATACGCAGTATTTT. Protein sequence: CASSPGAWADTQYF.

This rearrangement joins TRBV14 to TRBJ2-5; D is uncertain. The CDR3 covers 12 residues. Trimming took off 4 bases at V and 4 bases at J, with 7 bases between the two ends. Germline assignment: CDR1 SGHDN and CDR2 FVKESK. The CDR3 DNA sequence: TGTGCCAGCAGCCGCCGTCGAGAGACCCAGTACTTC. It codes for CASSRRRETQYF.